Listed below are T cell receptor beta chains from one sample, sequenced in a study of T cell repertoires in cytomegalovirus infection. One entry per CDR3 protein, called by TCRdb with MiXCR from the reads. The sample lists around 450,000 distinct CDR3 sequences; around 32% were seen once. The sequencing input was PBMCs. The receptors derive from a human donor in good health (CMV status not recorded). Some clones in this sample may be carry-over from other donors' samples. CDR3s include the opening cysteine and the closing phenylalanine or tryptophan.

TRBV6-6 CASSLGGTQYF
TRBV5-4 CASSTDRSRYEQYF
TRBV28 CASSFSSTQYF
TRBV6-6 CASSRPGGTIYF
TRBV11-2 CASSLGWTGSGGNTIYF
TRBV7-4 CASSLVGDSVSNQPQHF
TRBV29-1 CSVDQGAYNEQFF
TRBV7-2 CASSLGVSGGNQYF
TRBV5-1 CASSIAGTSRYNEQFF
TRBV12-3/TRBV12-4 CASSFSATTGVGNQPQHF
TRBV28 CASRTGGKGTDTQYF
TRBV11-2 CASSLVETDNTEAFF
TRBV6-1 CASHPGGRKAFF
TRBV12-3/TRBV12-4 CASSFRSPRVAGYNDYEQYF
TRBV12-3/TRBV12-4 CASSTLGAVNTEAFF
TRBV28 CASSSQATKTDTQYF
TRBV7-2 CARSPSHSGGYTF
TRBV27 CASMDRIPSSTDTQYF
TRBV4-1 CDSSQVWSGLGEAFF
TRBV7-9 CASSFRVAGAQESQYF
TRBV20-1 CSARDSNQPQHF
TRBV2 CASRYREQFF
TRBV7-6 CASSTWTSVAGELFF
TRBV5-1 CASSTGGGQETQYF